Following are 31 T cell receptor beta chains from one sample sequenced in a study of T cells expressing NK-cell markers. Following a re-call of the 5' RACE reads, TCRdb has one entry per CDR3 protein and lacks DNA. Recorded for this sample: about 150,000 distinct CDR3 sequences. The specimen was blood T cells: a sorted CD56 or NKG2C T cell subset, CD4+ or CD8+ T cells, or bulk PBMC T cells (not recorded which). The receptor set was obtained from a man aged 18-70 years in good health.

V and J are TRBV25-1 and TRBJ2-2; TCRdb's D call of TRBD1 is untestable without DNA. This CDR3 has 15 residues. CDR1 and CDR2 (germline): MGHDK, SYGVNS. CDR3 sequence: CASSVRDPNTGELFF.

The chain uses TRBV4-2 and TRBJ2-2; with no DNA, the TCRdb D assignment of TRBD2 cannot be verified. In germline, CDR1 is LGHNA, CDR2 YNFKEQ. The CDR3 is made up of 16 amino acids. CDR3 protein: CASSQNGGGGAGELFF.

This chain uses TRBV7-6 with TRBJ2-7; TCRdb indicates TRBD2, and absent DNA this call remains unverified. Germline V gene data show CDR1 as SGHVS and CDR2 as FNYEAQ. CDR3 length: 18 residues. The CDR3 reads CASSLASPTSGGHYEQYF. The full variable domain, rest sourced from reference TRBV7-6 and TRBJ2-7, is GAGVSQSPRYKVTKRGQDVALRCDPISGHVSLYWYRQALGQGPEFLTYFNYEAQQDKSGLPNDRFSAERPEGSISTLTIQRTEQRDSAMYRCASSLASPTSGGHYEQYFGPGTRLTVT.

This chain connects TRBV28 to TRBJ1-2; TCRdb selects TRBD1, and the lack of DNA leaves this call unchecked. The V gene's germline CDR1 is MDHEN and CDR2 SYDVKM. The CDR3 loop spans 15 amino acids. CDR3 sequence: CASSHDRGGHYGYTF.

The chain recombines TRBV2 with TRBJ2-1; TCRdb names TRBD1, which stays unverified in the absence of DNA. The CDR3 consists of 14 residues. Germline CDR1 is SNHLY and CDR2 is FYNNEI. This CDR3 reads CASSESGGAGEQFF.

V gene TRBV6-1 combines with J gene TRBJ2-3; TCRdb calls TRBD1, which cannot be checked without DNA. The V gene's germline CDR1 is MNHNS and CDR2 SASEGT. This CDR3 contains 12 residues. The CDR3 sequence: CASGGMLDTQYF.

The genes are TRBV6-1 and TRBJ2-7; TCRdb picks TRBD1, but there is no DNA to check that call. CDR3 length: 15 amino acids. The germline V gene has CDR1 MNHNS and CDR2 SASEGT. CDR3 protein: CASSEVPGTVYEQYF.

The gene calls are TRBV3-1 and TRBJ2-5; with no DNA, the TCRdb D assignment of TRBD2 cannot be verified. Germline V lookup: CDR1 LGHDT, CDR2 YNNKEL (reference sequence). The CDR3 is made up of 16 amino acids. The CDR3: CASSQGLALYQETQYF.

The chain is built from TRBV27 and TRBJ2-2. CDR3 length: 12 residues. CDR1 MNHEY and CDR2 SMNVEV come from the germline V gene (reference sequence). CDR3 in amino acids: CASSLGTGELFF.

This chain connects TRBV6-1 to TRBJ2-5; TCRdb lists TRBD1, though no DNA is available to test this call. Germline loops: CDR1 MNHNS, CDR2 SASEGT. The CDR3 contains 15 residues. The CDR3 spells CASSKTPPDQETQYF.

The chain employs TRBV7-9 and TRBJ2-7; the D call from TCRdb, TRBD1, cannot be confirmed without DNA. Germline V gives CDR1 SEHNR, CDR2 FQNEAQ (reference sequence). The CDR3 is 14 residues long. The CDR3 sequence: CASTTSPQRNEQYF. The entire variable domain, with the rest obtained from reference TRBV7-9 and TRBJ2-7, is as follows: DTGVSQNPRHKITKRGQNVTFRCDPISEHNRLYWYRQTLGQGPEFLTYFQNEAQLEKSRLLSDRFSAERPKGSFSTLEIQRTEQGDSAMYLCASTTSPQRNEQYFGPGTRLTVT.

The V gene is TRBV2, the J gene TRBJ2-3; TCRdb's assignment of TRBD2 cannot be checked, as there is no DNA. The CDR3 has 15 amino acids. Germline CDR1 and CDR2: SNHLY and FYNNEI. The CDR3 here is CASSEWEDSTDTQYF.

The chain couples TRBV2 to TRBJ2-7. The CDR3 extends over 12 amino acids. Germline CDR1 and CDR2: SNHLY and FYNNEI. CDR3 amino acids: CASSLSEDEQYF.

The chain recombines TRBV28 with TRBJ2-7; TCRdb outputs TRBD1, but without DNA this stays unchecked. This CDR3 comprises 17 residues. Per the germline V gene, CDR1 is MDHEN and CDR2 is SYDVKM. This chain's CDR3 is CASRSHTGTPNSYEQYF.

The CDR3 here is CASNSKEGLNTGELFF. The chain is built from TRBV4-2 and TRBJ2-2; TCRdb gives TRBD2 as the D gene, but with no DNA this cannot be confirmed. The CDR3 totals 16 residues. Germline V gene lookup returns CDR1 LGHNA and CDR2 YNFKEQ.

This chain joins TRBV12-3 or TRBV12-4 and TRBJ2-3. This CDR3 is built from 17 residues. The CDR3 spells CASSLVHIGRPTDTQYF.

This rearrangement joins TRBV29-1 to TRBJ2-1; TCRdb gives TRBD2 as the D gene, but with no DNA this cannot be confirmed. Germline V gives CDR1 SQVTM, CDR2 ANQGSEA. CDR3 size: 18 residues. The CDR3 loop is CSVEPPGLAGGSYNEQFF.

This sequence joins TRBV19 and TRBJ1-1; TCRdb calls TRBD1, which cannot be checked without DNA. Germline V gives CDR1 LNHDA, CDR2 SQIVND (reference sequence). The CDR3 covers 16 residues. The CDR3 reads CASSILANRGNTEAFF. Filled out from reference TRBV19 and TRBJ1-1, the complete variable domain reads DGGITQSPKYLFRKEGQNVTLSCEQNLNHDAMYWYRQDPGQGLRLIYYSQIVNDFQKGDIAEGYSVSREKKESFPLTVTSAQKNPTAFYLCASSILANRGNTEAFFGQGTRLTVV.

This rearrangement joins TRBV28 to TRBJ1-5. The CDR3 runs 14 residues. CDR1 is MDHEN, CDR2 SYDVKM, per germline. CDR3 amino acids: CASSPGLYNQPQHF.

This sequence joins TRBV5-1 and TRBJ1-1. The CDR3 is 17 amino acids. Germline V CDR1 and CDR2: SGHRS, YFSETQ. CDR3 sequence reads: CASSFSSGTAVNTEAFF.

V is TRBV12-3 or TRBV12-4 and J is TRBJ1-6. The CDR3 length is 15 residues. The CDR3 sequence is CASSLAPGPSPPLHF.

The chain is built from TRBV7-7 and TRBJ1-6. The CDR3 loop spans 13 amino acids. Germline V lookup: CDR1 SSHAT, CDR2 FNYEAQ (reference sequence). CDR3 amino acids: CASSLSHNSPLHF.

The chain combines TRBV28 with TRBJ1-4; TCRdb gives TRBD1 as the D gene, but with no DNA this cannot be confirmed. Germline assignment: CDR1 MDHEN and CDR2 SYDVKM. This CDR3 contains 12 residues. This CDR3 reads CASSFGGEKLFF.

J is TRBJ2-2 and V is TRBV7-9. CDR3 length: 16 amino acids. The germline V gene has CDR1 SEHNR and CDR2 FQNEAQ (reference sequence). The CDR3 region is CASSPRVMGNTGELFF.

This chain uses TRBV5-1 with TRBJ2-5; lacking DNA, the TRBD1 call made by TCRdb goes unchecked. The CDR3 has 14 amino acids. Germline CDR1 reads SGHRS; CDR2 reads YFSETQ. The CDR3 sequence is CASSYGGSEETQYF.

The CDR3 is CATAPQEYNEQFF. The chain couples TRBV7-9 to TRBJ2-1; checking the TCRdb D call of TRBD1 is not possible without DNA. Germline loops: CDR1 SEHNR, CDR2 FQNEAQ (reference sequence). The CDR3 has 13 amino acids.

The gene calls are TRBV30 and TRBJ2-3; TCRdb reports TRBD1, a call that lacks DNA to check it against. Germline CDR1 is GTSNPN and CDR2 is SVGIG (reference sequence). The CDR3 runs 15 residues. CDR3 protein: CAWSVGQGLGDTQYF.

V gene TRBV12-3 or TRBV12-4 combines with J gene TRBJ1-4; TCRdb lists TRBD1, though no DNA is available to test this call. The CDR3 spans 16 residues. CDR3 amino acids: CASTLTGAGFNEKLFF.

The gene calls are TRBV13 and TRBJ1-1; the D call from TCRdb, TRBD1, cannot be confirmed without DNA. There are 15 residues in the CDR3. Germline values: CDR1 PRHDT, CDR2 FYEKMQ (reference sequence). CDR3 region: CASSVGQGFATEAFF.

The chain joins TRBV4-1 to TRBJ2-2; the TCRdb D gene call, TRBD1, has no DNA to confirm it. The CDR3 has 15 residues. Looked up from germline, CDR1 is MGHRA and CDR2 is YSYEKL. The CDR3 loop reads CASSSVGHNTGELFF.

The chain combines TRBV3-1 with TRBJ1-3. CDR1 is LGHDT and CDR2 is YNNKEL in the germline V gene (reference sequence). The CDR3 has 15 amino acids. The CDR3 loop reads CASSQDRTAGNTIYF.